Listed below are T cell receptor beta chains from one sample, sequenced in a study of blood T cell repertoires in COVID-19. Method: immunoSEQ multiplex PCR; TCRdb's copy keeps in-frame clones and lacks some. The table has about 260,000 clones, more than 85% seen once. Specimen: peripheral blood. The receptors stem from a woman in her sixties with COVID-19, enrolled during active disease. Both conserved end residues are trimmed from each CDR3. Rows may omit the clone size; those that give it use once, few, many or a size class.

v_gene	len	j_gene	abundance	CDR3aa
TRBV30	13	TRBJ2-1	-	AWSVLGGYYNEQF
TRBV3-1/TRBV3-2	12	TRBJ1-2	-	ASSQRDTNYGYT
TRBV15	14	TRBJ2-7	-	ATSAPLGTSGYEQY
TRBV28	13	TRBJ2-7	-	ASSEGLAGIREQY
TRBV7-6	14	TRBJ2-5	-	ASSLGGLAAGETQY
TRBV13	10	TRBJ1-1	once	ASSFRTAQAF
TRBV5-1	17	TRBJ1-6	-	ASSLIMTTSKGYNSPLH
TRBV24-1	11	TRBJ2-1	-	ATSSGTGDEQF
TRBV28	11	TRBJ2-7	few	ASWGGSSYEQY
TRBV3-1/TRBV3-2	13	TRBJ2-7	-	ASRRTWDSSYEQY
TRBV12-3/TRBV12-4	11	TRBJ2-1	-	ASSFGSYNEQF
TRBV24-1	9	TRBJ2-7	few	ATGTFYEQY